The present TCR beta chain was sequenced within a study of blood T cells in healthy people across ages. Germline CDR1 reads SEHNR; CDR2 reads FQNEAQ (reference sequence). V was trimmed by 6 bases and J by 0 bases, leaving 8 bases between them. The CDR3 covers 13 residues. Through a sample-barcoded 5' primer and a J-beta primer mix, a second PCR was run for 7 to 11 cycles. The template-switch adaptor, which had 12 random nucleotides, put a tag on each cDNA molecule. Per-sample output comprised a minimum of 2.5 million paired-end reads containing CDR3. From the 5' RACE reads, TCRdb called clonotypes with MiXCR, one entry per CDR3 protein. Of 850,000 to 1,000,000 distinct CDR3 sequences listed, around 49% are singletons.

The TCR originated in a man aged 30 to 45 in good health. Sequencing was performed on blood. V and J are TRBV7-9 and TRBJ2-5, with D uncertain. DNA for the CDR3: TGTGCCAGCAGGTCCTGGGACCAAGAGACCCAGTACTTC. It specifies CASRSWDQETQYF.